The clone carrying this T cell receptor beta chain came up a few times. This CDR3 region has 15 residues. Germline V CDR1 and CDR2: DFQATT, SNEGSKA (reference sequence). V shed 0 bases and J shed 0 bases, with 9 bases lying between them. This entry belongs to a study of T cells in Graves' hyperthyroidism and ophthalmopathy. It was RNA transcripts that yielded the amplified TCR beta CDR3 regions. The HTBI primer set drove a first-round RT-PCR of the TCR CDR3. One entry per CDR3 protein results from TCRdb running MiXCR on the multiplex PCR reads. The data show hundreds of thousands of distinct CDR3 sequences, about two fifths seen once.

J is TRBJ1-3 and V is TRBV20-1; tentatively, D is TRBD1 (6 bases). The specimen sequenced was blood. The receptor's source is a man in his late teens or twenties with Graves' hyperthyroidism. This CDR3 reads CSAREQGISGNTIYF. The CDR3 nucleotides read TGCAGTGCTAGAGAGCAGGGGATCTCTGGAAACACCATATATTTT.